What follows are 29 T cell receptor beta chains derived from one specimen sequenced in a study of cytomegalovirus exposure and HLA in healthy donors (dated by TCRdb to the late 2010s). The library relied on the immunoSEQ multiplex PCR assay. A mixture of 60 forward primers for TCR Vbeta segments and 13 reverse primers for TCR Jbeta segments was used in the multiplex PCR. TCRdb took this table from immuneACCESS and kept in-frame rearrangements with V and J called. Such tables lack part of the clones; where checked against another copy, unresolved V genes explain under half of the gap, and the rest is unexplained. Within this sample are 150,000 to 200,000 clones, with about four fifths of them counted one time only. Around 8% of the sample rests with the top ten. Sequencing input: PBMCs. All receptors come from a male donor in good health and CMV-seropositive.

The chain is built from TRBV4-2 and TRBJ2-2; 14 nucleotides align to TRBD2. This CDR3 region has 20 residues. CDR1 is LGHNA, CDR2 YNFKEQ, per germline. Germline trimming cut 1 base from V and 0 bases from J; bases unmatched to any gene: 7. CDR3 in amino acids: CASSQASGTSGGPNTGELFF. The DNA of the CDR3 is TGTGCCAGCAGCCAAGCCTCCGGGACTAGCGGGGGACCGAACACCGGGGAGCTGTTTTTT.

Worth noting for this clone: A much larger clone differs from this one at a single base, so this may be a read error. The sample has other DNA sequences that encode this CDR3 too. The CDR3 reads CASSALQGQDSPLHF. CDR3 coding DNA: TGTGCCAGCAGTGCCCTACAGGGTCAAGATTCGCCCCTCCACTTT. The chain recombines TRBV25-1 with TRBJ1-6; tentative D call: TRBD1 (6 bases). This CDR3 spans 15 amino acids. CDR1 is MGHDK, CDR2 SYGVNS, per germline.

The V call is TRBV7-8, the J call TRBJ2-1, with 10 bases identical to TRBD1. The CDR3 covers 18 residues. CDR1 is SGHVS, CDR2 FQNEAQ, per germline. Germline trimming cut 4 bases from V and 5 bases from J; bases unmatched to any gene: 14. The CDR3 loop is CASSSSPLPGQGNNEQFF. CDR3 DNA sequence: TGTGCCAGCAGCTCTAGTCCTCTACCGGGACAGGGGAACAATGAGCAGTTCTTC.

This chain connects TRBV5-5 to TRBJ1-5; 9 bases align to TRBD1. The V gene end was trimmed by 4 bases and the J gene end by 3 bases; junction bases not matched to a gene: 11. The CDR3 length is 17 residues. Germline CDR1 is SGHKS and CDR2 is YYEKEE (reference sequence). CDR3 coding DNA: TGTGCCAGCAGCCCCCGGGACAGGGATTCTCCCAATCAGCCCCAGCATTTT. Its protein is CASSPRDRDSPNQPQHF.

The rearrangement links TRBV7-2 to TRBJ1-5; TRBD1 matches at 8 bases. This CDR3 comprises 16 residues. Trimming cost V 6 bases and J 3 bases; bases outside gene matches: 10. Germline assignment: CDR1 SGHTA and CDR2 FQGNSA. DNA for the CDR3: TGTGCCAGCAGTCAAATCGCGACAGGGGACAATCAGCCCCAGCATTTT. Protein product: CASSQIATGDNQPQHF.

This clone was counted once. V and J are TRBV19 and TRBJ2-7, with D possibly being TRBD2 (6 bases). Trimming removed 8 bases at V and 4 bases at J, with 12 bases between. The germline CDR1 and CDR2 sequences are LNHDA and SQIVND (reference sequence). CDR3 length equals 12 residues. The CDR3 region has the DNA TGTGCCAGTTCAGGGACTTCATACGAGCAGTACTTC. Translation gives CASSGTSYEQYF.

The CDR3: CASSSTSGRYSYNEQFF. The CDR3 nucleotides are TGTGCCAGCAGTTCCACTAGCGGAAGGTACTCCTACAATGAGCAGTTCTTC. This chain links TRBV28 with TRBJ2-1; 8 nucleotides match TRBD2. Germline-derived CDR1 and CDR2 are MDHEN and SYDVKM. With 4 bases clipped from V and 0 bases from J, the junction kept 8 bases outside the gene matches. CDR3 size: 17 residues.

V is TRBV27 and J is TRBJ2-1, with TRBD2 matching over 8 bases. CDR3 length equals 14 residues. With 6 bases clipped from V and 8 bases from J, the junction kept 9 bases outside the gene matches. Germline CDR1 and CDR2: MNHEY and SMNVEV (reference sequence). CDR3 sequence: CASRTLAGYHEQFF. CDR3 coding DNA: TGTGCCAGCAGAACATTAGCGGGATATCATGAGCAGTTCTTC.

This chain connects TRBV5-1 to TRBJ2-7, with 9 bases identical to TRBD1. Germline V gene sequence: CDR1 SGHRS, CDR2 YFSETQ. The CDR3 spans 15 residues. Trimming at V came to 3 bases and at J to 9 bases, leaving 13 bases not matched to a gene. The CDR3 nucleotides read TGCGCCAGCAGCTGGGCCTCCGGGACAGGGAGAGTGCAGTACTTC. Encoded protein: CASSWASGTGRVQYF.

A note on this clone: The sample contains more than one DNA sequence encoding this CDR3. This sequence joins TRBV18 and TRBJ1-1; TRBD1 matches at 8 bases. Germline assignment: CDR1 KGHSH and CDR2 LQKENI. After removal of 6 bases from V and 1 base from J, the junction contained 4 bases not matched to a gene. This CDR3 is 14 amino acids long. CDR3 region: CASSLDRGNTEAFF. CDR3 DNA: TGTGCCAGCTCGCTCGACAGGGGGAACACTGAAGCTTTCTTT.

Here the CDR3 DNA reads TGCGCCAGCAGCCAAGAGGTGGTGCAGAATTCACCCCTCCACTTT. Protein: CASSQEVVQNSPLHF. The V gene is TRBV4-3, the J gene TRBJ1-6; no clear D gene. The CDR3 runs 15 residues. CDR1 and CDR2 (germline): LGHNA, YSLEER. Trimming cost V 0 bases and J 7 bases, with 10 bases left between them.

CDR3 residues: CASGFIVPLGQATNEKLFF. CDR3 bases: TGTGCTAGTGGTTTCATTGTACCCCTCGGACAGGCAACTAATGAAAAACTGTTTTTT. The chain joins TRBV12-5 to TRBJ1-4; 7 bases map to TRBD1. The CDR3 has 19 residues. V gave up 3 bases and J gave up 0 bases; unmatched junction bases: 13. Germline V gives CDR1 LGHNT, CDR2 FRNRAP.

V is TRBV9 and J is TRBJ1-6; 7 nucleotides align to TRBD1. Germline V lookup: CDR1 SGDLS, CDR2 YYNGEE. This CDR3 has 18 residues. With V trimmed by 0 bases and J by 4 bases, 10 bases remained unmatched. CDR3 bases: TGTGCCAGCAGCGTAGTAGCAGGGGGGCGTGAATATAATTCACCCCTCCACTTT. Protein product: CASSVVAGGREYNSPLHF.

The chain joins TRBV30 to TRBJ2-3, with D maybe TRBD2 (5 bases). The ends were cut back, 8 bases at V and 0 bases at J, with 18 bases in the middle. Germline CDR1 is GTSNPN and CDR2 is SVGIG (reference sequence). CDR3 length equals 15 residues. This CDR3 reads CALTIGLDSTDTQYF. The CDR3 coding sequence is TGTGCCCTCACAATCGGACTCGATAGCACAGATACGCAGTATTTT. The complete variable domain, with remaining parts taken from reference TRBV30 and TRBJ2-3, reads SQTIHQWPATLVQPVGSPLSLECTVEGTSNPNLYWYRQAAGRGLQLLFYSVGIGQISSEVPQNLSASRPQDRQFILSSKKLLLSDSGFYLCALTIGLDSTDTQYFGPGTRLTVL.

The rearrangement uses TRBV6-1 and TRBJ1-1, with 7 bases aligning to TRBD1. The CDR3 consists of 15 residues. With V trimmed by 6 bases and J by 0 bases, 7 bases remained unmatched. Germline loops: CDR1 MNHNS, CDR2 SASEGT. DNA for the CDR3: TGTGCCAGCAGAACCCAGACAGGGTTGAACACTGAAGCTTTCTTT. Translating gives CASRTQTGLNTEAFF.

V gene TRBV7-6 combines with J gene TRBJ2-1; 10 bases are shared with TRBD2. CDR3 size: 16 residues. Germline V gene data show CDR1 as SGHVS and CDR2 as FNYEAQ. The V and J ends lost 5 bases and 6 bases, in that order; junction bases with no gene match: 10. CDR3 nucleotide sequence: TGTGCCAGCAGCCTACTAGCGGCTAGCGGGAGCAATGAGCAGTTCTTC. Translating it yields CASSLLAASGSNEQFF.

The V gene is TRBV18, the J gene TRBJ2-1; 9 bases map to TRBD2. V lost 3 bases and J lost 3; bases outside the gene matches: 12. Looked up from germline, CDR1 is KGHSH and CDR2 is LQKENI. CDR3 length: 18 amino acids. Here the CDR3 DNA reads TGTGCCAGCTCACCTCTTTTCCGCGGGAGGGCCCGCTACAATGAGCAGTTCTTC. Translated, it gives CASSPLFRGRARYNEQFF.

The chain couples TRBV29-1 to TRBJ1-5, with TRBD1 matching over 9 bases. V shed 8 bases, J shed 2 bases, and the junction held 13 bases outside the gene matches. CDR1 and CDR2 (germline): SQVTM, ANQGSEA. This CDR3 spans 16 amino acids. In nucleotides, the CDR3 is TGCAGCTTGAGACAGGGGGGGGACTTTTGCAATCAGCCCCAGCATTTT. As protein: CSLRQGGDFCNQPQHF.

The rearrangement links TRBV5-6 to TRBJ1-6; 7 bases are a match to TRBD1. CDR1 is SGHDT, CDR2 YYEEEE, per germline. The CDR3 consists of 14 residues. V lost 4 bases to trimming and J lost 7 bases; unmatched junction nucleotides: 5. The CDR3 sequence: CASSPGQWNSPLHF. The CDR3 region has the DNA TGTGCCAGCAGCCCGGGACAGTGGAATTCACCCCTCCACTTT.

The gene calls are TRBV6-6 and TRBJ1-1; D remains unclear. Trimming left V 2 bases short and J 7 bases short, with 5 bases between. The CDR3 is 11 amino acids. Germline-derived CDR1 and CDR2 are MNHNY and SVGAGI (reference sequence). CDR3 DNA sequence: TGTGCCAGCAGTTACCAGGATGAAGCTTTCTTT. Protein: CASSYQDEAFF.

The rearrangement uses TRBV9 and TRBJ2-2; 8 bases are shared with TRBD1. J was trimmed by 4 bases and V by 0 bases; bases with no gene match: 5. The germline CDR1 and CDR2 sequences are SGDLS and YYNGEE. The CDR3 covers 16 residues. The CDR3: CASSVDGQGGTGELFF. CDR3 DNA sequence: TGTGCCAGCAGCGTAGATGGACAGGGTGGCACCGGGGAGCTGTTTTTT.

This clone came up once. The V gene is TRBV2, the J gene TRBJ1-5; D unresolved. V shed 2 bases and J shed 2 bases, with 19 bases lying between them. This CDR3 is 18 amino acids long. CDR1 and CDR2 from the germline V gene are SNHLY and FYNNEI. The CDR3, as DNA: TGTGCCAGCAGTGAAATGGGGTTCGGTAGGGAGGGCAATCAGCCCCAGCATTTT. This codes for CASSEMGFGREGNQPQHF.

This chain links TRBV21-1 with TRBJ1-2. TRBV21-1 is a known pseudogene. This CDR3 has 17 residues. The CDR3 region has the DNA TGTGCCAGCAGCAAAAATTCGGCTCCAGCTGGAGGCTATGGCTACACCTTC. It codes for CASSKNSAPAGGYGYTF.

This chain links TRBV13 with TRBJ2-1, with D possibly TRBD1 on 5 matching bases. The V and J ends lost 5 bases and 9 bases respectively, with 20 bases between them. CDR1 is PRHDT and CDR2 is FYEKMQ in the germline V gene (reference sequence). The CDR3 is 15 residues long. For the CDR3, the DNA is TGTGCCAGCAGCCGTTATGGCCAACCTACAGGTGAGCAGTTCTTC. The encoded protein is CASSRYGQPTGEQFF.

The chain combines TRBV19 with TRBJ1-5; TRBD1 might be the D (5 bases). CDR1 and CDR2 (germline): LNHDA, SQIVND (reference sequence). The CDR3 runs to 13 residues. V was trimmed by 3 bases and J by 7 bases, leaving 10 bases between them. CDR3 sequence: CASSIRRGQPQHF. DNA for the CDR3: TGTGCCAGTAGTATTAGGAGGGGACAGCCCCAGCATTTT.

This chain joins TRBV5-1 and TRBJ2-1, with 11 bases identical to TRBD2. Trimming took 6 bases from V and 8 from J; bases not matched to a gene: 10. Germline CDR1 is SGHRS and CDR2 is YFSETQ. The CDR3 contains 15 residues. CDR3 DNA: TGCGCCAGCACCCCTGGACTAGCGGGTGTCGATGAGCAGTTCTTC. This sequence encodes CASTPGLAGVDEQFF.

The rearrangement links TRBV6-6 to TRBJ2-7; D is undetermined. Germline lookup yields CDR1 MNHNY and CDR2 SVGAGI (reference sequence). Trimming pared 3 bases from V and 6 bases from J, leaving 9 bases between. This CDR3 comprises 12 residues. The chain's CDR3 is CASSYRLSEQYF. As DNA, the CDR3 is TGTGCCAGCAGTTATCGTTTGAGCGAGCAGTACTTC.

The rearrangement links TRBV6-1 to TRBJ2-7; possible D gene TRBD2, 5 bases. The CDR3 is 12 residues long. Germline values: CDR1 MNHNS, CDR2 SASEGT. Trimming stripped 6 bases from V and 3 bases from J, with 9 bases between. The CDR3 sequence: CASRGGGYEQYF. The CDR3 region has the DNA TGTGCCAGCAGGGGCGGAGGCTACGAGCAGTACTTC.

This clone has a handful of counts. The chain combines TRBV5-6 with TRBJ1-2; no definite D call. V lost 4 bases to trimming and J lost 0 bases, with 13 bases between them. Germline V gene lookup returns CDR1 SGHDT and CDR2 YYEEEE. CDR3 length equals 15 residues. The CDR3 DNA sequence: TGTGCCAGCAGCCCCCCTGGCAGTTCTAACTATGGCTACACCTTC. It encodes CASSPPGSSNYGYTF.